The 12 T cell receptor beta chains below were found in one sample sequenced in a study of T cell responses to AZD1222 COVID-19 vaccine. Repertoires were generated with immunoSEQ multiplex PCR, while TCRdb's copy carries only in-frame clones and drops some. The sample consists of 85,000 to 100,000 clones, roughly nine tenths of them appearing once. Sequencing was performed on peripheral blood, taken 28 days after the second AZD1222 dose. Receptors originate from an adult who received the AZD1222 COVID-19 vaccine.

The CDR3 DNA follows: TGTGCCAGCAGTTTCCAGGGGGACCAGCCCCAGCATTTT. Translated, it gives CASSFQGDQPQHF. The chain couples TRBV12-3 or TRBV12-4 to TRBJ1-5, with 7 nucleotides matching TRBD1. The CDR3 sequence is 13 residues long. V shed 3 bases, J shed 7 bases, and the junction held 3 bases outside the gene matches.

The table lists this clone with a few counts. The rearrangement uses TRBV9 and TRBJ1-4; D ambiguous. CDR1 SGDLS and CDR2 YYNGEE come from the germline V gene. Trimming took 0 bases from V and 8 from J, leaving 11 bases between them. The CDR3 has 14 amino acids. DNA of the CDR3: TGTGCCAGCAGCGTAGGGGTTTTCGGGGAAAAACTGTTTTTT. Amino acids: CASSVGVFGEKLFF.

This chain uses TRBV27 with TRBJ1-5, with D perhaps matching TRBD1 (6 bases). Trimming pared 5 bases from V and 7 bases from J, leaving 12 bases between. Germline values: CDR1 MNHEY, CDR2 SMNVEV (reference sequence). CDR3 length: 13 residues. CDR3 amino acids: CASSEQGRQPQHF. The CDR3 coding sequence is TGTGCCAGCAGTGAACAGGGACGACAGCCCCAGCATTTT.

The chain has TRBV11-2 and TRBJ2-4; tentative D call: TRBD2 (5 bases). CDR1 is SGHAT and CDR2 is FQNNGV in the germline V gene. V was shortened by 1 base and J by 0 bases, with 7 bases between the two germline ends. This CDR3 is 15 amino acids long. The CDR3 spells CASSLGTQAKNIQYF. The CDR3, as DNA: TGTGCCAGCAGCTTAGGGACTCAAGCCAAAAACATTCAGTACTTC.

This chain links TRBV3-1 (or the pseudogene TRBV3-2) with TRBJ2-6; no firm D call. CDR1 is LGHDT and CDR2 is YNNKEL in the germline V gene (reference sequence). Deletions cut 8 bases from V and 0 bases from J, with 11 bases between. The CDR3 covers 15 residues. The CDR3 region is CASSPASSGANVLTF. The DNA of the CDR3 is TGTGCCAGCTCCCCGGCCAGCTCTGGGGCCAACGTCCTGACTTTC.

Only one count was recorded for this clone. This rearrangement joins TRBV9 to TRBJ2-6; 11 bases are a match to TRBD1. Trimming cost V 3 bases and J 2 bases; bases outside gene matches: 7. The germline V gene encodes CDR1 SGDLS and CDR2 YYNGEE. The CDR3 has 18 residues. CDR3 bases: TGTGCCAGCAGCGCCAGCCGGGACAGGGGGGCTGGGGCCAACGTCCTGACTTTC. Protein product: CASSASRDRGAGANVLTF.

V and J are TRBV12-5 and TRBJ1-1; D unresolved. In germline, CDR1 is LGHNT, CDR2 FRNRAP. This CDR3 is 13 amino acids long. The germline V and J ends were trimmed by 2 bases and 0 bases, with 4 bases remaining between them. CDR3 nucleotide sequence: TGTGCTAGTGGTTTGACGGTGAACACTGAAGCTTTCTTT. It codes for CASGLTVNTEAFF.

The chain is built from TRBV18 and TRBJ1-2, with a tentative D call TRBD1 (6 bases). V lost 0 bases to trimming and J lost 6 bases, with 11 bases between them. This CDR3 is built from 14 residues. Germline lookup yields CDR1 KGHSH and CDR2 LQKENI. CDR3 in DNA: TGTGCCAGCTCACCACCTAACAGGGACAATGGCTACACCTTC. Protein sequence: CASSPPNRDNGYTF.

The chain combines TRBV18 with TRBJ1-1; 12 positions agree with TRBD1. V lost 1 base to trimming and J lost 5 bases; unmatched junction nucleotides: 11. This CDR3 is 18 amino acids long. Germline-derived CDR1 and CDR2 are KGHSH and LQKENI. In DNA, the CDR3 is TGTGCCAGCTCACCACAGGCTGGGACAGGGGGCCGGGGAACTGAAGCTTTCTTT. Translation gives CASSPQAGTGGRGTEAFF.

The chain links TRBV6-6 to TRBJ2-7, with 9 positions matching TRBD1. The germline V gene has CDR1 MNHNY and CDR2 SVGAGI (reference sequence). The CDR3 spans 15 residues. Trimming at V came to 2 bases and at J to 2 bases, leaving 4 bases not matched to a gene. The CDR3 DNA is TGTGCCAGCAGTTACCCCGGGACAGGGACCTACGAGCAGTACTTC. This encodes CASSYPGTGTYEQYF.

The V call is TRBV3-1 (or the pseudogene TRBV3-2), the J call TRBJ1-3; D gene unclear. Trimming cost V 0 bases and J 0 bases, with 6 bases left between them. The CDR3 runs to 15 residues. CDR1 LGHDT and CDR2 YNNKEL come from the germline V gene (reference sequence). The CDR3 sequence is CASSQDLYSGNTIYF. CDR3 coding DNA: TGTGCCAGCAGCCAAGACCTCTACTCTGGAAACACCATATATTTT.

This rearrangement joins TRBV14 to TRBJ1-2; D is unclear. The germline V gene has CDR1 SGHDN and CDR2 FVKESK. V gave up 5 bases and J gave up 2 bases, with 9 bases separating them. The CDR3 covers 13 residues. The CDR3 is CASSEQHNYGYTF. The CDR3 DNA reads TGTGCCAGCAGCGAACAGCACAACTATGGCTACACCTTC.